A selection of T cell receptor beta chains follows, all from one sample in a study of blood T cell repertoires in COVID-19. Libraries were prepared by immunoSEQ multiplex PCR; TCRdb keeps only in-frame clonotypes and omits some of them. The repertoire has some 120,000 clones, approximately 90% of them found once; the top ten carry 19%. Sequences were obtained from peripheral blood. The receptor set was obtained from a human donor with acute or convalescent COVID-19. The donor label of this sample is uncertain. The CDR3 runs from the conserved cysteine through the conserved F or W. Fields, in order: D gene, J gene, V gene, clone size, CDR3 DNA, CDR3 protein. D genes are given only for firm matches. Size tells how often a clone was seen (once, few, many) or the class of an expanded clone, and some rows leave it out.

NA | TRBJ2-5 | TRBV7-2 | NA | TGTGCCAGCAGCTCGGGACTAGGGGGCCGAGAGACCCAGTACTTC | CASSSGLGGRETQYF
TRBD2 | TRBJ2-1 | TRBV29-1 | NA | TGCAGCGTTGGGGGACTAGCGGGAGGGTTGGGTGAGCAGTTCTTC | CSVGGLAGGLGEQFF
NA | TRBJ2-1 | TRBV15 | NA | TGTGCCACCAGCAGGGTTAGCTCCTACAATGAGCAGTTCTTC | CATSRVSSYNEQFF
NA | TRBJ1-5 | TRBV6-5 | NA | TGTGCCAGCAGTCCCGATGGGGGCACACAGCCCCAGCATTTT | CASSPDGGTQPQHF
NA | TRBJ2-3 | TRBV30 | NA | TGTGCCTGGAGTAGAGGGTTTGGTTCCACAGATACGCAGTATTTT | CAWSRGFGSTDTQYF
TRBD1 | TRBJ1-3 | TRBV18 | few | TGTGCCAGCTCACGCGGGACAGGTATTGGAAACACCATATATTTT | CASSRGTGIGNTIYF
TRBD2 | TRBJ2-1 | TRBV7-9 | NA | TGTGCCAGCAGCCCTGGACTAGCGGGGGGTTTAGATGAGCAGTTCTTC | CASSPGLAGGLDEQFF
NA | TRBJ1-1 | TRBV10-2 | NA | TGCGCCAGCAGTGACCTTGGACAGTTGAACACTGAAGCTTTCTTT | CASSDLGQLNTEAFF
NA | TRBJ1-2 | TRBV12-3/TRBV12-4 | NA | TGTGCCAGCAGTTGGAGCTATGGCTACACCTTC | CASSWSYGYTF
NA | TRBJ2-5 | TRBV30 | NA | TGTGCCTGGGGGGTCGGACAGCAAGAGACCCAGTACTTC | CAWGVGQQETQYF
NA | TRBJ2-3 | TRBV2 | NA | TGTGCCAGCAGTGGAAGGGGGGGGGACACAGATACGCAGTATTTT | CASSGRGGDTDTQYF
NA | TRBJ1-4 | TRBV5-1 | NA | TGCGCCAGCAGCTCGTCGACAGCAACTAATGAAAAACTGTTTTTT | CASSSSTATNEKLFF
NA | TRBJ2-1 | TRBV6-5 | NA | TGTGCCAGCACTCTTTCGGGGAATGAGCAGTTCTTC | CASTLSGNEQFF
NA | TRBJ1-3 | TRBV28 | NA | TGTGGAAGCTCTTCCTCTGGAAACACCATATATTTT | CGSSSSGNTIYF
TRBD2 | TRBJ2-3 | TRBV5-8 | NA | TGTGCCAGCAGCTTTTTACTAGCGGGACGAGTAGCAGATACGCAGTATTTT | CASSFLLAGRVADTQYF
NA | TRBJ1-1 | TRBV5-1 | NA | TGCGCCAGCAGCTTGACGGGGGACCGGGGAACTGAAGCTTTCTTT | CASSLTGDRGTEAFF
NA | TRBJ2-5 | TRBV5-4 | NA | TGTGCCAGCAGCTTGGAGGGGATGGAGACCCAGTACTTC | CASSLEGMETQYF
NA | TRBJ2-1 | TRBV7-9 | NA | TGTGCCAGCAGCCCAAGACCGGGAAAGAGTTTTAATGAGCAGTTCTTC | CASSPRPGKSFNEQFF
NA | TRBJ2-2 | TRBV19 | few | TGTGCCAGTAGTAAAAGGGGCACTGCGAACACCGGGGAGCTGTTTTTT | CASSKRGTANTGELFF
NA | TRBJ2-1 | TRBV5-1 | NA | TGCGCCAGCAGCTTGGAGGGTCCAGGGTACAATGAGCAGTTCTTC | CASSLEGPGYNEQFF
NA | TRBJ2-7 | TRBV6-7 | NA | TGTGCCAGCAGTTACTCGAGCGCGGGGACAGTCGAGCAGTACTTC | CASSYSSAGTVEQYF
NA | TRBJ2-7 | TRBV6-2/TRBV6-3 | NA | TGTGCCAGCAGTCAGGACATCTACGAGCAGTACTTC | CASSQDIYEQYF
TRBD2 | TRBJ2-3 | TRBV10-3 | NA | TGTGCCATCGGTGGGACTAGCGGGGGCACAGATACGCAGTATTTT | CAIGGTSGGTDTQYF
NA | TRBJ2-7 | TRBV28 | NA | TGTGCCAGCAGTTCCCCATACGAGCAGTACTTC | CASSSPYEQYF
TRBD2 | TRBJ2-7 | TRBV6-2/TRBV6-3 | NA | TGTGCCAGCAGTTACGCACCCGGGACTAGCGGTACCTACGAGCAGTACTTC | CASSYAPGTSGTYEQYF
NA | TRBJ1-1 | TRBV28 | NA | TGTGCCAGCAGTTTTGGGGCCCTCACTGAAGCTTTCTTT | CASSFGALTEAFF
TRBD2 | TRBJ2-2 | TRBV7-3 | NA | TGTGCCAGCAGCCCATACGGGACTAGCGGGGATCACGGGGAGCTGTTTTTT | CASSPYGTSGDHGELFF
TRBD2 | TRBJ2-7 | TRBV28 | NA | TGTGCCAGCAGTTTTTTCGGGGGGAAATACGAGCAGTACTTC | CASSFFGGKYEQYF
TRBD2 | TRBJ2-1 | TRBV19 | NA | TGTGCCAGTAGTATAGGTAGGGCGGGGGGAATGGTCTTC | CASSIGRAGGMVF
TRBD1 | TRBJ2-2 | TRBV10-3 | NA | TGTGCCATCAGCCGGACAGGGTCCGACGGGGAGCTGTTTTTT | CAISRTGSDGELFF
NA | TRBJ1-1 | TRBV28 | NA | TGTGCCAGCAGTTTATCTCCGACAGTGAACACTGAAGCTTTCTTT | CASSLSPTVNTEAFF
TRBD1 | TRBJ1-1 | TRBV3-1/TRBV3-2 | NA | TGTGCCAGCAGCCAAGGGACAGGGGGCGGGAGGGGCACTGAAGCTTTCTTT | CASSQGTGGGRGTEAFF
NA | TRBJ1-3 | TRBV6-2/TRBV6-3 | few | TGTGCCAGCAGTTACCTGTTTGGTCGGACAGAGATCTCTGGAAACACCATATATTTT | CASSYLFGRTEISGNTIYF
NA | TRBJ2-7 | TRBV5-6 | NA | TGTGCCAGCAGCTTATTGTCGGGATCCAACTACGAGCAGTACTTC | CASSLLSGSNYEQYF
NA | TRBJ1-4 | TRBV30 | NA | TGTGCCTGGAGTTATAAAGCCAGCGGTGAAAAACTGTTTTTT | CAWSYKASGEKLFF
NA | TRBJ1-5 | TRBV28 | NA | TGTGCCAGCAGGCCAAAATTCAGGGGAAGGGATCTGCCCCAGCATTTT | CASRPKFRGRDLPQHF
NA | TRBJ2-3 | TRBV5-1 | NA | TGCGCCAGCAGCTTGGACGGGAGTCCCACAGATACGCAGTATTTT | CASSLDGSPTDTQYF
NA | TRBJ2-1 | TRBV4-3 | once | TGCGCCAGCAGCCAAGTCCGCGGGACCCTCTCCTACAATGAGCAGTTCTTC | CASSQVRGTLSYNEQFF
NA | TRBJ2-1 | TRBV6-4 | few | TGTGCCAGCAGCCGGGATTTAGCCTTCAATGAGCAGTTCTTC | CASSRDLAFNEQFF
NA | TRBJ1-1 | TRBV19 | once | TGTGCCAGTAAGTGGGGCCGGAACACTGAAGCTTTCTTT | CASKWGRNTEAFF
TRBD1 | TRBJ2-1 | TRBV3-1/TRBV3-2 | few | TGTGCCAGCAGCCAAGGGACAGGGGATGCACGGGCCAATGAGCAGTTCTTC | CASSQGTGDARANEQFF
NA | TRBJ1-6 | TRBV7-9 | NA | TGTGCCAGCAGCGTGGGCAATTCACCCCTCCACTTT | CASSVGNSPLHF
NA | TRBJ1-5 | TRBV7-2 | NA | TGTGCCAGCAGCTTAGTCGCGGACAGTTATCAGCCCCAGCATTTT | CASSLVADSYQPQHF
NA | TRBJ2-2 | TRBV3-1/TRBV3-2 | NA | TGTGCCAGCAGCCACTCATTCAGCGGGGAGCTGTTTTTT | CASSHSFSGELFF
NA | TRBJ2-5 | TRBV5-1 | few | TGCGCCAGCAGGGCTAGGACAGCCCAAGAGACCCAGTACTTC | CASRARTAQETQYF
NA | TRBJ1-2 | TRBV11-2 | NA | TGTGCCAGCAGACCCTTGACCACAGGCTATGGCTACACCTTC | CASRPLTTGYGYTF
NA | TRBJ1-2 | TRBV5-6 | once | TGTGCCAGCAGCTTCGGGGGGGCAGGCTATGGCTACACCTTC | CASSFGGAGYGYTF
NA | TRBJ1-2 | TRBV10-3 | NA | TGTGCCATCACCCAAGATGGACAGACAGATGGCTACACCTTC | CAITQDGQTDGYTF